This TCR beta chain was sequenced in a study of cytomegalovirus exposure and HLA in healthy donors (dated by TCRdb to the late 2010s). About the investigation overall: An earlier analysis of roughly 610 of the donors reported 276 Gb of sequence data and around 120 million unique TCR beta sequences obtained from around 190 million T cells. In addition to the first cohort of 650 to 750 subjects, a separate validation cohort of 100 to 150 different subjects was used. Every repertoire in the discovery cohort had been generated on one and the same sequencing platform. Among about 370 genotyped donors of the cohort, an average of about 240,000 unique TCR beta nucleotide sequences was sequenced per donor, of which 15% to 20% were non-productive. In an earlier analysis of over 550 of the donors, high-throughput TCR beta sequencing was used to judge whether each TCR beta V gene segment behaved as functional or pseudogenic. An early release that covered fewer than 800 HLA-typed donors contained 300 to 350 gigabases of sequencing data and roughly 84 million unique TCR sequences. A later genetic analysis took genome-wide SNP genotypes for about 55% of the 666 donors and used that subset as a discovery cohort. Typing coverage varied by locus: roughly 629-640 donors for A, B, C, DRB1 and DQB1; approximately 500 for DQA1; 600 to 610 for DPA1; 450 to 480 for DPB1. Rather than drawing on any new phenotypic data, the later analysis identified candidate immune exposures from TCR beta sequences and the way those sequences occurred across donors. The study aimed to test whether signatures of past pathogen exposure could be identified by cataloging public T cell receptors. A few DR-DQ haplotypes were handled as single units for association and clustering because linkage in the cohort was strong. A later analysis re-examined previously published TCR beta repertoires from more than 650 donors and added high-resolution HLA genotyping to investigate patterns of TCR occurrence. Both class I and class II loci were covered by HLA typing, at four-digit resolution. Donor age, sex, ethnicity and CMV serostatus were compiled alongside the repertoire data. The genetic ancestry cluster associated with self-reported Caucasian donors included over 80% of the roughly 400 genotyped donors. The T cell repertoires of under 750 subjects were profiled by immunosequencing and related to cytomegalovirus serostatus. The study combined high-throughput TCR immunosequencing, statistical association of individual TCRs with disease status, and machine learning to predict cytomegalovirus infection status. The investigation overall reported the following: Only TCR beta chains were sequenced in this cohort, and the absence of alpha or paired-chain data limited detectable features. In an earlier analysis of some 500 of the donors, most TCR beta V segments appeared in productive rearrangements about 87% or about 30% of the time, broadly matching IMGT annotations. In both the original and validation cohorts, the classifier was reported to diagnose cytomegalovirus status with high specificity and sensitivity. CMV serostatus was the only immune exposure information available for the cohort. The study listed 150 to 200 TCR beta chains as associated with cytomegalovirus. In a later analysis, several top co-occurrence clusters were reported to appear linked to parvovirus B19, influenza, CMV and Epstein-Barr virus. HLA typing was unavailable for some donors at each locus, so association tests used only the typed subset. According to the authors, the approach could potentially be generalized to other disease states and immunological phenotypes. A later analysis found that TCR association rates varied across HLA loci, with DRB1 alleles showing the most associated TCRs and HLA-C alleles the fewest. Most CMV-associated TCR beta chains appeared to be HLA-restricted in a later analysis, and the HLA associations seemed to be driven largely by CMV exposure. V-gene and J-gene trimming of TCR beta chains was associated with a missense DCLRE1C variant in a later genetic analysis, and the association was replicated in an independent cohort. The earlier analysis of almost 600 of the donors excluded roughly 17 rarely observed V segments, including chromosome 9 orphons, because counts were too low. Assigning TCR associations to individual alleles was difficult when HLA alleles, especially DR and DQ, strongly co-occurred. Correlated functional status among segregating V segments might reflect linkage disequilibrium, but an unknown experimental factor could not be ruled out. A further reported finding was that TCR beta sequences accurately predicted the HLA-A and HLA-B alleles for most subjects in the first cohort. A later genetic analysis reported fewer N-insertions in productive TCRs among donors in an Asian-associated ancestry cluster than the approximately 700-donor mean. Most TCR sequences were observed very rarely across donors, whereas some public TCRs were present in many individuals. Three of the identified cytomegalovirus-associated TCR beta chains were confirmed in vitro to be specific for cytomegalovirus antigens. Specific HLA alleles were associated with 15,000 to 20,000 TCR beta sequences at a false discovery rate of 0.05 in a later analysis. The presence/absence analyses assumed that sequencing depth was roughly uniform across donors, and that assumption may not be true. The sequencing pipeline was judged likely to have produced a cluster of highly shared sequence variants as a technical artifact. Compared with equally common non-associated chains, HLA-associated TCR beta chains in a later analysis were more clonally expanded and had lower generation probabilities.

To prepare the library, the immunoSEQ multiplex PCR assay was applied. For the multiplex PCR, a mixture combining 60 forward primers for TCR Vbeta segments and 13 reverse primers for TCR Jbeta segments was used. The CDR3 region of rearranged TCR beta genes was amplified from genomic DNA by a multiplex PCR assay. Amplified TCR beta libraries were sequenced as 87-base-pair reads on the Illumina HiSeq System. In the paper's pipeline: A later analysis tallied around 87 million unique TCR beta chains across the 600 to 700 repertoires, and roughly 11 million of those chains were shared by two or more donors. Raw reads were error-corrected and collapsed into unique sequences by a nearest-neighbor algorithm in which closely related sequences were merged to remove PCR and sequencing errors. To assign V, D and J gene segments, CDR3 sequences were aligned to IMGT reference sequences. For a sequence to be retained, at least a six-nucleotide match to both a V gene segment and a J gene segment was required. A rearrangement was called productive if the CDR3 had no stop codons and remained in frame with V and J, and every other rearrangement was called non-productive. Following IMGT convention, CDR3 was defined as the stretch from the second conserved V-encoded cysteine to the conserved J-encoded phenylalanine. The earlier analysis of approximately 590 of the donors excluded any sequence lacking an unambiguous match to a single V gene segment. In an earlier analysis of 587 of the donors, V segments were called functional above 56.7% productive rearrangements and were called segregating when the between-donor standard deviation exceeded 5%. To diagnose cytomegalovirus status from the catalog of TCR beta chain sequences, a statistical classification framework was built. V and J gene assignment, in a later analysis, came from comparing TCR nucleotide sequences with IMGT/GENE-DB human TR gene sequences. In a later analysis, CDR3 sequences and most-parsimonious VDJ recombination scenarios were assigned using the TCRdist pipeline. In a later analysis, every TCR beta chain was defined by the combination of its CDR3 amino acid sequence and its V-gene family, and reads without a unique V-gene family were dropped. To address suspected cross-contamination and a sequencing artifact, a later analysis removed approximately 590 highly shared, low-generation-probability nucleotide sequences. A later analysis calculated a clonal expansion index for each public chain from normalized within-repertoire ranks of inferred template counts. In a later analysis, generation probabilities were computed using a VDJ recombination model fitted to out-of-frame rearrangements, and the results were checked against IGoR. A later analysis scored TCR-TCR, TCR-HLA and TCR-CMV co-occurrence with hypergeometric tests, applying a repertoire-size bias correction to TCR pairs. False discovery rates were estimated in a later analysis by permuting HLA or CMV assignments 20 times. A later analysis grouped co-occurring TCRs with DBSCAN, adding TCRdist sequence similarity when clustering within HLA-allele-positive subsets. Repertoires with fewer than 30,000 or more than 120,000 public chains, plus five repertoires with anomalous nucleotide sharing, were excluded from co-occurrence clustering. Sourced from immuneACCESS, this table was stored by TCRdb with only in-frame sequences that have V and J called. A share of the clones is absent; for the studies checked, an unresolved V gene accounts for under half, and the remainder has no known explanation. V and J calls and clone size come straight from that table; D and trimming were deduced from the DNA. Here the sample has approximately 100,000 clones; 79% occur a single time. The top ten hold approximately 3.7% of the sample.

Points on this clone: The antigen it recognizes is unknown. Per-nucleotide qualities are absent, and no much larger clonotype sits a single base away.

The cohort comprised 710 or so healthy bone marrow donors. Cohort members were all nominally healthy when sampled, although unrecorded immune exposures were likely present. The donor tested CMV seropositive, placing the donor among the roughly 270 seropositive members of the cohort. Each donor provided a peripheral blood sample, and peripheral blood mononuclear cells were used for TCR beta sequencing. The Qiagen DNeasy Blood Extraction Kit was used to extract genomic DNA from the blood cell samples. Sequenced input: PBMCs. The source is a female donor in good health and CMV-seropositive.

The CDR3 protein is CSALTTGFSGELFF. The bases read TGCAGCGCTCTGACGACGGGGTTTTCCGGGGAGCTGTTTTTT. The V and J genes are TRBV29-1 and TRBJ2-2; the D gene is perhaps TRBD2, on 5 matching bases. V lost 7 bases and J lost 6 bases; the stretch between them is 18 bases long. The CDR3, cysteine through phenylalanine, is 14 amino acids long. Only the CDR3 DNA is retained, 42 bases long and in frame from the first base. The germline V gene sets CDR1 to SQVTM and CDR2 to ANQGSEA.